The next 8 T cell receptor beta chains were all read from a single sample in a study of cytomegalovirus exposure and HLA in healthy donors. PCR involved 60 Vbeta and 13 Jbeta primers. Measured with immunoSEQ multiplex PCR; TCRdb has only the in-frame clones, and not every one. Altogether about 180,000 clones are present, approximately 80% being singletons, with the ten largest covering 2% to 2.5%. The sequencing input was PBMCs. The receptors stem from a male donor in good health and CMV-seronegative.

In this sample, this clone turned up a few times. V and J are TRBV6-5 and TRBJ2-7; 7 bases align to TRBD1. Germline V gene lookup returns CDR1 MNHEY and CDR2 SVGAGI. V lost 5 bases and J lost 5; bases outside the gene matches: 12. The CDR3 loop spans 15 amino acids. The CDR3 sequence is CASSTERGRPNEQYF. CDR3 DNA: TGTGCCAGCAGTACCGAGAGGGGGCGTCCCAACGAGCAGTACTTC.

The CDR3 nucleotides read TGCAGTGCTAGTCGGCTAGAAACGCAGTATTTT. Translation gives CSASRLETQYF. The genes are TRBV20-1 and TRBJ2-3, with no clear D. Germline CDR1 and CDR2: DFQATT and SNEGSKA (reference sequence). CDR3 length: 11 residues. V lost 3 bases, J lost 9 bases, and 10 bases lay in between.

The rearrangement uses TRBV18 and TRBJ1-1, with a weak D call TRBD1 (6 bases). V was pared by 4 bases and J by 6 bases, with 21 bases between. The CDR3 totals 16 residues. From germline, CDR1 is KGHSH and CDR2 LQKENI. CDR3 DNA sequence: TGTGCCAGCTCACTAACGAACAGGGTTGGAAGCCCTGAAGCTTTCTTT. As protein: CASSLTNRVGSPEAFF.

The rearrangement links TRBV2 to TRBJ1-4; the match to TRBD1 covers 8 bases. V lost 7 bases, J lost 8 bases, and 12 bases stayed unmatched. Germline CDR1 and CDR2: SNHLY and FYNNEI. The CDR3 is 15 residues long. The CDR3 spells CASNRRTGIEEKLFF. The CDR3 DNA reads TGTGCCAGCAATCGCCGGACAGGGATCGAGGAAAAACTGTTTTTT.

The CDR3, as DNA: TGTGCCAGCAGTCCAGCCCCCTTAGCGGGGGATTCGATCACCGGGGAGCTGTTTTTT. Encoded protein: CASSPAPLAGDSITGELFF. This chain joins TRBV27 and TRBJ2-2, with 9 bases identical to TRBD2. V shed 5 bases and J 4 bases; nucleotides not matched to a gene: 17. CDR3 length equals 19 residues. CDR1 and CDR2 from the germline V gene are MNHEY and SMNVEV (reference sequence).

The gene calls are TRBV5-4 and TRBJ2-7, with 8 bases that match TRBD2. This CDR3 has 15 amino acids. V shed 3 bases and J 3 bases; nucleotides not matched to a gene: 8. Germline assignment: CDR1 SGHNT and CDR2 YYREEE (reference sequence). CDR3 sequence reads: CASSSVRGGGYEQYF. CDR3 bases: TGTGCCAGCAGCTCCGTCCGGGGGGGAGGCTACGAGCAGTACTTC.

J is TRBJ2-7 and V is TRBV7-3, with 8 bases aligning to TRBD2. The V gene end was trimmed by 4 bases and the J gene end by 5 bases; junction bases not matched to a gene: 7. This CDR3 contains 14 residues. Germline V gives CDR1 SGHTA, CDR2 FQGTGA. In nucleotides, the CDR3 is TGTGCCAGCAGCTCGGGACTAGACGGGGACGAGCAGTACTTC. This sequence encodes CASSSGLDGDEQYF.

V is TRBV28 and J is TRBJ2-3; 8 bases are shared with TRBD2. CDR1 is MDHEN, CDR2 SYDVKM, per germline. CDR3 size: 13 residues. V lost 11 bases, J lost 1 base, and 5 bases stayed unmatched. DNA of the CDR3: TGTGCCGGGAGCGGGAGTGGCACAGATACGCAGTATTTT. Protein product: CAGSGSGTDTQYF.